Sequencing of this T cell receptor beta chain was carried out in a study of T cell clonotyping in hematopoietic cell transplantation (dated by TCRdb to 2020 to 2023). Background on the whole study: The study collected more than 120 blood samples from some 35 consecutive transplant recipients and their related donors. Patients were recruited between late 2015 and January 2017 and followed until late 2020 or death.

As concerns this clone: No cognate antigen has been identified for it. Base qualities are not provided; no much larger clone lies one nucleotide away.

For TCR beta sequencing, blood samples came from the related transplant donors. Using Nuclei Lysis Solution, genomic DNA was extracted from unfractionated peripheral blood mononuclear cells that were either fresh or cryopreserved. Here is what the overall study found, with its caveats: Inverse Simpson Index values from donors and from recipients before transplant predicted broader TCR repertoire diversity after transplant. Only a small fraction of recipient repertoires overlapped donor repertoires, with over 95% appearing de novo at the given depth. After transplant, TCR diversity in recipients dropped, and pathologically expanded clonotypes climbed progressively between day 30 and day 180. The sample size was limited, and because cells were not sorted, the contributions of CD4 and CD8 repertoires could not be separated.

Measured from the cysteine to the phenylalanine, the CDR3 is 15 residues long. Only CDR3 DNA remains: 45 bases, in frame from the first base. V ends up 4 bases short and J 4 bases short, with an unmatched junction base count of 5. CDR1 and CDR2, per the germline V gene, are SGHRS and YFSETQ. The immunoSEQ assay, a bias-controlled multiplex PCR with V- and J-specific primers, was used to amplify TCR beta CDR3 regions from genomic DNA. In a second PCR step, a proprietary barcode and Illumina adapter sequences were attached to the CDR3 amplicons. An Illumina MiSeq instrument was used to sequence the CDR3 libraries. The original methods were these. Export and quality control were done with immunoSEQ Analyzer 3.0, while downstream analyses used R Bioconductor and Immunarch. Repertoire metrics were calculated using only productive rearrangements within the normalized downsampled data set. In the normalized cohort, a clonotype counted as pathologically expanded if the clonotype was larger than 5 templates. The Inverse Simpson Index was used to measure repertoire diversity. To capture all clonotypes, the CMV-specificity analyses were run on the non-normalized data set. TCRdb took over this immuneACCESS table, retaining in-frame rearrangements with V and J assigned. Such tables are incomplete; in checked studies, under half of the missing clones stem from an unresolved V gene, and the remainder is unexplained. V and J calls plus clone size are reproduced from that table; the DNA served to infer D and trimming. Within this sample are approximately 75,000 clones, with approximately 94% of them counted one time only. The top ten clonotypes cover 1.6% of the sample.

The receptor chain draws on TRBV5-1 and TRBJ2-5, with 12 junctional bases fitting TRBD2. The clonotype was recovered from a man aged 50-60 years in good health. Some clones in this sample may be carry-over from other donors' samples. The material sequenced was peripheral blood mononuclear cells. The DNA sequence is given as TGCGCCAGCAGCCCCTGGACTAGCGGGGCAGAGACCCAGTACTTC. Its coded protein is CASSPWTSGAETQYF.